A selection of T cell receptor beta chains follows, all from one sample in a study of beta chain features in type 1 diabetes. Generated by immunoSEQ multiplex PCR, the TCRdb table keeps only in-frame clones and is missing some. Of fewer than 65,000 clones listed, roughly 60% were seen once; the top ten hold over 2%. The sample taken for sequencing was Tregs from blood. These receptor sequences come from a woman aged 18-30 years in good health. The conserved cysteine and the conserved F or W are not part of the CDR3 here. The D gene is left open where the match is weak.

d_gene	j_gene	v_gene	CDR3aa
-	TRBJ2-3	TRBV11-2	ASSFASTDTQY
TRBD2	TRBJ2-7	TRBV12-5	VSSGAYEQY
TRBD2	TRBJ2-7	TRBV4-1	ASSQDPGLAGVLGEQY
-	TRBJ2-1	TRBV6-6	ASQDSRITEQF
-	TRBJ2-1	TRBV7-2	ASSLAAALGGYEQF
TRBD1	TRBJ2-7	TRBV13	ASSPNRGEQY
-	TRBJ1-1	TRBV5-8	ASSLDRDTEAF
TRBD2	TRBJ2-3	TRBV5-6	ASSTGLALTDTQY
TRBD2	TRBJ2-1	TRBV18	ASSPALAGAAHEQF
TRBD2	TRBJ2-7	TRBV5-1	ASSLAGGHSYEQY
-	TRBJ2-3	TRBV21-1	ASSSRSGGCTDTQY
TRBD2	TRBJ2-7	TRBV7-2	ASSLGTPGLIFEQY
-	TRBJ2-3	TRBV11-3	ASSLVSGLTDTQY
-	TRBJ2-1	TRBV5-1	ASGSRLVGEQF
-	TRBJ1-4	TRBV6-5	ASSPLTGFSEKLF
-	TRBJ2-1	TRBV6-5	ASSYGRFGEQF
-	TRBJ1-1	TRBV7-8	ASSLEQENTEAF
-	TRBJ1-5	TRBV21-1	ASSKWAGTGKDSNQPQH
-	TRBJ2-5	TRBV29-1	SVVGRLQETQY
TRBD1	TRBJ1-1	TRBV9	ASSGTGGDRDTEAF
TRBD1	TRBJ1-1	TRBV4-2	ASSQTQGDTEAF
-	TRBJ1-6	TRBV9	ASSVSEGYSPLH
-	TRBJ2-7	TRBV10-3	AISGTRVSYEQY
TRBD1	TRBJ1-1	TRBV29-1	SVRTGWNTEAF
-	TRBJ2-7	TRBV5-5	ASSPRTGEQY
-	TRBJ1-1	TRBV5-6	ASSLSGRGAAF
-	TRBJ1-3	TRBV29-1	SARDIGNTIY
TRBD2	TRBJ2-7	TRBV19	ASSTVAGGYEQY
TRBD1	TRBJ2-2	TRBV30	AWSVTGQGTTGELF
-	TRBJ1-1	TRBV6-6	ASSYRGGVNTEAF
-	TRBJ1-1	TRBV6-6	ASRLRGTEAF
-	TRBJ1-1	TRBV6-5	ASRPTVPFTEAF
TRBD1	TRBJ2-7	TRBV4-1	ASSNRDRAYEQY
-	TRBJ2-1	TRBV7-2	ASSARQPLGSYNEQF
-	TRBJ1-1	TRBV5-1	ASSQETGKEAF
TRBD1	TRBJ2-5	TRBV14	ASSQNMTGPQETQY
TRBD1	TRBJ1-1	TRBV4-1	ASSTRTGRNTEAF
-	TRBJ1-1	TRBV20-1	SSGQREAF
-	TRBJ1-5	TRBV2	ASSASGPWGDNQPQH
TRBD2	TRBJ2-7	TRBV7-2	ASSPVSGRPYEQY
TRBD2	TRBJ2-6	TRBV5-1	ASRKTSGFSGANVLT
TRBD1	TRBJ1-2	TRBV4-2	ASSNRGTGRVGGYT
TRBD1	TRBJ1-2	TRBV2	ASREQGASGYT
-	TRBJ2-5	TRBV4-1	ASSQDRAGLETQY
TRBD1	TRBJ2-2	TRBV10-3	AISTGTGIIAGELF
-	TRBJ1-1	TRBV18	ASSPGGETEAF
TRBD1	TRBJ1-6	TRBV2	ASSGPGTGNSPLH
-	TRBJ1-5	TRBV4-1	ASSSQQGRDQPQH
TRBD2	TRBJ2-7	TRBV7-2	ASSFLAEYEQY
-	TRBJ1-1	TRBV5-1	ASSFQAEDTEAF
-	TRBJ2-7	TRBV9	ASSVAGDYEQY